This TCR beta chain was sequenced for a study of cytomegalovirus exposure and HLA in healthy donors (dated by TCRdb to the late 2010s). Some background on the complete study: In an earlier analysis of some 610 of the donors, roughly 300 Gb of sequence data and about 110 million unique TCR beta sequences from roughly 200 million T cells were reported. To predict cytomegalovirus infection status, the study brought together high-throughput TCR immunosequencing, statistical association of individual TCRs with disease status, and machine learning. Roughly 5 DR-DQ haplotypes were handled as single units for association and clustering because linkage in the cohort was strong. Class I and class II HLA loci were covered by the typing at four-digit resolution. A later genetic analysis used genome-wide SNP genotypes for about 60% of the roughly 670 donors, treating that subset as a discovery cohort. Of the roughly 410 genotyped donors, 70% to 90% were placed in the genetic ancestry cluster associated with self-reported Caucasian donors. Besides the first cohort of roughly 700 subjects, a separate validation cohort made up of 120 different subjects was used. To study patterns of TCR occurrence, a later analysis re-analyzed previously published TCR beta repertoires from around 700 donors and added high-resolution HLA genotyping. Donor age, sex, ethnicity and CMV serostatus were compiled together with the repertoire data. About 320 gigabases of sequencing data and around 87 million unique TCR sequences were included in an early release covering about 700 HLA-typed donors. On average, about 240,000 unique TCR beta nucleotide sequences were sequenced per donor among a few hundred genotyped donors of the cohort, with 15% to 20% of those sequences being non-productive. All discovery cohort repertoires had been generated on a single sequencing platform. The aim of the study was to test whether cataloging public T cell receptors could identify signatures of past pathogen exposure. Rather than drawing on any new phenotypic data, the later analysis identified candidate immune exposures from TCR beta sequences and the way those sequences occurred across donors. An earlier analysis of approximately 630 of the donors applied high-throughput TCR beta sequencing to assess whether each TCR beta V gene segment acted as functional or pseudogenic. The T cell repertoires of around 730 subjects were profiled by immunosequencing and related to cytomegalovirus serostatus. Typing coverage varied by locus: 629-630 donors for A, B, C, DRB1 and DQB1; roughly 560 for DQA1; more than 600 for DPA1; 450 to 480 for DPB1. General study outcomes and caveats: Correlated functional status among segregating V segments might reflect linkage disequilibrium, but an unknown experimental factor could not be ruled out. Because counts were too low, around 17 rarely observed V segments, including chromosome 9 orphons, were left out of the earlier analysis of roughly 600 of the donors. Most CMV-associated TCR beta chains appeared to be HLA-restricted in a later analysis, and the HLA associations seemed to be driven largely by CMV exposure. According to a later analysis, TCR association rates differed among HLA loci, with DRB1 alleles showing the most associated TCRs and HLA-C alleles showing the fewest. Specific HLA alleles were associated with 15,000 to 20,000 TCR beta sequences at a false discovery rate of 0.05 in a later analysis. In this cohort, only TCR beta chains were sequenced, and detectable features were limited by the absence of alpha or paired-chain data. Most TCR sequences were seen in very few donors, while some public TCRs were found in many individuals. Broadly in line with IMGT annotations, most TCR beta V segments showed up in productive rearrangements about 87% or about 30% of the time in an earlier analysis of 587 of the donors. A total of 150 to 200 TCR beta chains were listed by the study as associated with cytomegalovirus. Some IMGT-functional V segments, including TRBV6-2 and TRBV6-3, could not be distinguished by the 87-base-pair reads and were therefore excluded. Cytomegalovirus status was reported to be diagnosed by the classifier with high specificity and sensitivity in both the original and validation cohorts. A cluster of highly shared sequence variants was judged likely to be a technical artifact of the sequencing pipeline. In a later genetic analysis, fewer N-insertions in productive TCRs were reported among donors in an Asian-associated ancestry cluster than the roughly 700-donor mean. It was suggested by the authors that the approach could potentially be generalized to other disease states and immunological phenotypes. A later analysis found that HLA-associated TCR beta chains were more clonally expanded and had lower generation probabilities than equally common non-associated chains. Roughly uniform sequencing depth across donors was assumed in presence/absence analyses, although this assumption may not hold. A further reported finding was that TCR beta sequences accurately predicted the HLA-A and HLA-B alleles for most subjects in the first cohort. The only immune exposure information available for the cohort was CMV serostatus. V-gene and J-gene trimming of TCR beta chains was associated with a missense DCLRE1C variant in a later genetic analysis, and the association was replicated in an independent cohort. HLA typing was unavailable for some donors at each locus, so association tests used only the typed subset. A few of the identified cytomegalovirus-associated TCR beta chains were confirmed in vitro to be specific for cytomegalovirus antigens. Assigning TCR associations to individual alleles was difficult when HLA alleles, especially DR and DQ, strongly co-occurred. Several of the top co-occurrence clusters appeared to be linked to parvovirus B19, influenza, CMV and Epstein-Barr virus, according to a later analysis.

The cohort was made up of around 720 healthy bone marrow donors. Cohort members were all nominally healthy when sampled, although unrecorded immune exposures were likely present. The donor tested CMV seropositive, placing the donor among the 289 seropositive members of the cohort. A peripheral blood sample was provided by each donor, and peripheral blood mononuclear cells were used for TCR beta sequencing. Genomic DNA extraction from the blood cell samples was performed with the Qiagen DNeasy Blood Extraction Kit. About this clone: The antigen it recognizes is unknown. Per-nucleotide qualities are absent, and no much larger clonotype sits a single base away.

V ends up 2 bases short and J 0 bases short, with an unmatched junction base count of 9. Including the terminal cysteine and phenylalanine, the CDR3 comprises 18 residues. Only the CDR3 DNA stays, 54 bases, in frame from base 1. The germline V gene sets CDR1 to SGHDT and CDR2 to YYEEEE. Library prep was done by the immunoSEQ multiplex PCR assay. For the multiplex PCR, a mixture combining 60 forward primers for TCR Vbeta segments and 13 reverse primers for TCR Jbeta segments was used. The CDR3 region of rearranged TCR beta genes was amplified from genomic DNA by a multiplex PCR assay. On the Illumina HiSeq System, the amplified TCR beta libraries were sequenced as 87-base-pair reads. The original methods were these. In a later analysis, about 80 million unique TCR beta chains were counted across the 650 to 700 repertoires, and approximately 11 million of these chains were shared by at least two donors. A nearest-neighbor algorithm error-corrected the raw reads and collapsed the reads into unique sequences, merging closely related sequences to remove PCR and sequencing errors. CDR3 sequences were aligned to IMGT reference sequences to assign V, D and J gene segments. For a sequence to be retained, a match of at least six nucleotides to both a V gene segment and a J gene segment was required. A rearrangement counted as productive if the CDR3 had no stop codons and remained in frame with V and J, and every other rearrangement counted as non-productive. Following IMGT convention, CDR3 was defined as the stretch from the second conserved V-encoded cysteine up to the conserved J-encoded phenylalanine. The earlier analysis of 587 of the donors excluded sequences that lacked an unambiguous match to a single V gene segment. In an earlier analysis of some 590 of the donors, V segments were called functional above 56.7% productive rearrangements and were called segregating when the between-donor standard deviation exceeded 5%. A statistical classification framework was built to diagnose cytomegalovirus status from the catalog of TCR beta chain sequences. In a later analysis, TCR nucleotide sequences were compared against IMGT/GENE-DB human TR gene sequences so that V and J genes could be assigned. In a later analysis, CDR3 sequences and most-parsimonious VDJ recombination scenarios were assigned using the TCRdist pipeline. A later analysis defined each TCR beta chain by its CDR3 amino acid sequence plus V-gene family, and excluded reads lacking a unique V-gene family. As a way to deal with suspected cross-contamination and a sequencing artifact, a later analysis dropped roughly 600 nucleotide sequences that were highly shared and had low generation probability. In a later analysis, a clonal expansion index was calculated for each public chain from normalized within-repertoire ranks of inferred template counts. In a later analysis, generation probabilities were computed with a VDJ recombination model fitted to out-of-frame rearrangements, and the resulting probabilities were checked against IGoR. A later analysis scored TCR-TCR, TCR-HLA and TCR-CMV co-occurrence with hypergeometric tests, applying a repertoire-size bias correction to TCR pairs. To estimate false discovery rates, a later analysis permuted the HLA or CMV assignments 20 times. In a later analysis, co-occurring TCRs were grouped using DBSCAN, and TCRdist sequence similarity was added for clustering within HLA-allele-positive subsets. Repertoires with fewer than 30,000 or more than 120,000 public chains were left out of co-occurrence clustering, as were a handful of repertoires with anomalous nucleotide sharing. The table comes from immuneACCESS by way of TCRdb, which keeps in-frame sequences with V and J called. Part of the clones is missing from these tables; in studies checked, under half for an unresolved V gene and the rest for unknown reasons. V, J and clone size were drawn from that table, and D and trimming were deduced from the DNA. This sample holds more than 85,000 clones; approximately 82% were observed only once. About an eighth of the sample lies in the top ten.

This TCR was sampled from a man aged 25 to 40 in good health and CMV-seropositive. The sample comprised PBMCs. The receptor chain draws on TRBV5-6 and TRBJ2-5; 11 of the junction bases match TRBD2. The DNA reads TGTGCCAGCAGCTTATCATCTAGCGGGGGGCCGTACCAAGAGACCCAGTACTTC. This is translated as CASSLSSSGGPYQETQYF.